A single sample gave rise to the 18 T cell receptor beta chains below, sequenced in a study of T cells after yellow fever vaccination. Each CDR3 protein is one row after TCRdb ran MiXCR on the 5' RACE reads. The table lists approximately 300,000 distinct CDR3 sequences, around 6.8% of them singletons. Sequences were derived from PBMCs, sampled 45 days after the first yellow fever vaccination. Receptors were obtained from a man younger than 30 who received the YFV17D yellow fever vaccine.

This clonotype showed up just a few times. The V gene is TRBV6-2 or TRBV6-3, the J gene TRBJ2-1; D not certain. V was trimmed by 2 bases and J by 2 bases, leaving 7 bases between them. The CDR3 has 14 residues. Germline CDR1 is MNHEY and CDR2 is SVGEGT. Written as DNA, the CDR3 is TGTGCCAGCAGTTACGCCGAGACCTACAATGAGCAGTTCTTC. Translated, it gives CASSYAETYNEQFF.

The chain recombines TRBV5-8 with TRBJ2-7; no definite D call. CDR3 length: 14 amino acids. Germline loops: CDR1 SGHTS, CDR2 YDEGEE. Trimming removed 0 bases from V and 2 bases from J, with 9 bases in between. For the CDR3, the DNA is TGTGCCAGCAGCTTGGGAGGTACTACCTACGAGCAGTACGTC. Amino acid sequence: CASSLGGTTYEQYV.

The sample holds many counts of this clonotype. The CDR3 DNA is TGTGCCAGCAGTTTAGCGCTGGATGGGGTAACAGATACGCAGTATTTT. This gives the protein CASSLALDGVTDTQYF. The rearrangement uses TRBV12-3 or TRBV12-4 and TRBJ2-3; D unresolved. Trimming removed 0 bases from V and 3 bases from J, with 13 bases in between. CDR3 length equals 16 residues.

This clonotype was recorded many times. The rearrangement joins TRBV6-1 to TRBJ2-3, with 9 bases aligning to TRBD1. Germline assignment: CDR1 MNHNS and CDR2 SASEGT. Trimming removed 6 bases from V and 2 bases from J; junction bases left unmatched: 6. The CDR3 has 15 residues. The CDR3 bases are TGTGCCAGCAGGCCGGGACAGGGCCACACAGATACGCAGTATTTT. Translated: CASRPGQGHTDTQYF.

This clonotype has a handful of counts. The rearrangement uses TRBV18 and TRBJ2-1; either TRBD1 or TRBD2 may fit D (6 bases each). Germline V gives CDR1 KGHSH, CDR2 LQKENI. Between the trimmed V and J ends, which lost 5 bases and 5 bases, there was a span of 22 bases. The CDR3 has 17 residues. This CDR3 is CASSAQVGGTLDNEQFF. In DNA, the CDR3 is TGTGCCAGCTCAGCTCAAGTAGGGGGGACCCTGGACAATGAGCAGTTCTTC.

The V call is TRBV7-2, the J call TRBJ1-2; D is perhaps TRBD1 (5 bases). Germline CDR1 is SGHTA and CDR2 is FQGNSA. V was clipped by 5 bases and J by 8 bases, with 15 bases between them. This CDR3 spans 13 amino acids. CDR3 DNA sequence: TGTGCCAGCAGCCCCCGGCCTAGGGACGGCTACACCTTC. This gives the protein CASSPRPRDGYTF.

V usage is TRBV12-3 or TRBV12-4 and J usage is TRBJ2-5, with D hard to call. Between the trimmed V and J ends, which lost 7 bases and 4 bases, there was a span of 10 bases. CDR3 length: 12 amino acids. This CDR3 is CASINNGETQYF. CDR3 DNA: TGTGCCAGCATTAACAACGGAGAGACCCAGTACTTC.

CDR3 sequence (DNA): TGCGCCAGCAGCTTAAGCGACCAGGGTTCGGCCGGGGAGCTGTTTTTT. Protein product: CASSLSDQGSAGELFF. The rearrangement links TRBV5-1 to TRBJ2-2; possibly TRBD1 for D (5 bases). This CDR3 comprises 16 residues. CDR1 is SGHRS and CDR2 is YFSETQ in the germline V gene. Trimming removed 2 bases at V and 6 bases at J, with 17 bases between.

This clonotype was found a few times. The genes are TRBV4-1 and TRBJ1-6; no definite D call. V was clipped by 4 bases and J by 8 bases, with 6 bases between them. The CDR3 length is 12 residues. CDR1 MGHRA and CDR2 YSYEKL come from the germline V gene. The CDR3 reads CASSLLDSPLHF. The CDR3 DNA is TGCGCCAGCAGCCTACTGGATTCACCCCTCCACTTT.

This clonotype turned up a few times. CDR3 sequence: CASSFRGLDGETQYF. CDR3 nucleotide sequence: TGTGCCAGCAGTTTCCGAGGACTAGACGGGGAGACCCAGTACTTC. The chain has TRBV27 and TRBJ2-5; 7 bases match TRBD2. V shed 3 bases, J shed 5 bases, and the junction held 9 bases outside the gene matches. Per the germline V gene, CDR1 is MNHEY and CDR2 is SMNVEV (reference sequence). CDR3 length: 15 residues.

For the CDR3, the DNA is TGTGCCATCAGTGTCCGGGACACCGACACCGGGGAGCTGTTTTTT. It translates to CAISVRDTDTGELFF. The rearrangement joins TRBV10-3 to TRBJ2-2, with D tentatively TRBD1 (6 bases). This CDR3 has 15 amino acids. CDR1 ENHRY and CDR2 SYGVKD come from the germline V gene. V lost 4 bases and J 3 bases, leaving 12 bases between the germline ends.

This clonotype has just a few counts. The chain is built from TRBV5-1 and TRBJ2-3; D is possibly TRBD2 (6 bases). Looked up from germline, CDR1 is SGHRS and CDR2 is YFSETQ. The length of the CDR3 is 16 residues. V lost 0 bases to trimming and J lost 2 bases, with 13 bases between them. CDR3 in DNA: TGCGCCAGCAGCTTGGGGTTCTTAGCGGACACAGATACGCAGTATTTT. This encodes CASSLGFLADTDTQYF.

This clonotype was counted ten times or more. This chain joins TRBV29-1 and TRBJ1-4; TRBD1 might be the D (6 bases). Germline values: CDR1 SQVTM, CDR2 ANQGSEA. Trimming removed 6 bases at V and 4 bases at J, with 9 bases between. The CDR3 has 12 amino acids. The CDR3 protein is CSVRQDNEKLFF. The CDR3 region has the DNA TGCAGCGTCCGACAGGATAATGAAAAACTGTTTTTT.

The rearrangement joins TRBV20-1 to TRBJ1-2, with a weak D call TRBD1 (6 bases). The CDR3 spans 12 residues. With 6 bases removed from V and 6 bases from J, the gap between germline ends came to 14 bases. Germline values: CDR1 DFQATT, CDR2 SNEGSKA (reference sequence). CDR3 nucleotides: TGCAGTGCGGGGGGCCGACAGGATGGCTACACCTTC. This sequence encodes CSAGGRQDGYTF.

The chain uses TRBV7-2 and TRBJ2-5; no clear D gene. Germline CDR1 SGHTA, CDR2 FQGNSA. Trimming cost V 5 bases and J 5 bases, with 9 bases left between them. This CDR3 contains 12 residues. The CDR3 is CASSVTVETQYF. The CDR3 coding sequence is TGTGCCAGCAGCGTAACGGTCGAGACCCAGTACTTC.

This clonotype was seen a handful of times. This chain uses TRBV21-1 with TRBJ1-6; the table calls TRBD1, which could not be checked here. TRBV21-1 is deemed a pseudogene. The CDR3 spans 18 residues. CDR3 loop: CASSPLAEGAIYGSPLHF. The CDR3 nucleotides read TGTGCCAGCAGCCCTCTCGCGGAGGGGGCAATTTATGGTTCACCCCTCCACTTT.

The CDR3 DNA reads as TGTGCCAGCAGCCAAGAGGGGCCTGTACAAGAGACCCAGTACTTC. Amino acids: CASSQEGPVQETQYF. The gene calls are TRBV4-2 and TRBJ2-5; maybe TRBD1 (5 bases). Germline assignment: CDR1 LGHNA and CDR2 YNFKEQ. Trimming pared 0 bases from V and 2 bases from J, leaving 10 bases between. This CDR3 comprises 15 residues.

This clonotype was counted only a few times. The chain combines TRBV19 with TRBJ2-3; D is ambiguous. Looked up from germline, CDR1 is LNHDA and CDR2 is SQIVND (reference sequence). The CDR3 covers 14 residues. The V end was cut by 1 base, the J end by 9 bases, with 14 bases between. The CDR3 nucleotides read TGTGCCAGTAGTATAGTGGGTTACCGGCGGACGCAGTATTTT. It codes for CASSIVGYRRTQYF.